A single sample gave rise to the 24 T cell receptor beta chains below, sequenced in a study of T cells in localized non-small cell lung cancer. Data came from immunoSEQ multiplex PCR; TCRdb stores just in-frame clones and leaves some out. Among more than 10,000 clones listed, about 88% were seen once. The material was peripheral blood, obtained before any cancer treatment. These receptors were taken from a male donor at least 60 years old with stage III lung adenocarcinoma.

The chain has TRBV7-2 and TRBJ1-2; D unresolved. This CDR3 spans 12 amino acids. Trimming took off 1 base at V and 5 bases at J, with 5 bases between the two ends. CDR1 and CDR2 from the germline V gene are SGHTA and FQGNSA. The CDR3, as DNA: TGTGCCAGCAGCTTAGGCGTATATGGCTACACCTTC. This sequence encodes CASSLGVYGYTF.

This clone was recorded only once. The chain employs TRBV5-5 and TRBJ1-1; 7 bases fit TRBD1. This CDR3 contains 14 residues. Unmatched junction bases numbered 6, after V lost 6 bases and J lost 1 base. CDR1 SGHKS and CDR2 YYEKEE come from the germline V gene (reference sequence). The CDR3 sequence is CASTKGQSNTEAFF. The CDR3 DNA reads as TGTGCCAGCACTAAGGGACAGTCGAACACTGAAGCTTTCTTT.

This chain links TRBV28 with TRBJ2-5; no reliable D call. This CDR3 has 11 amino acids. Between the trimmed V and J ends, which lost 2 bases and 4 bases, there was a span of 2 bases. Per the germline V gene, CDR1 is MDHEN and CDR2 is SYDVKM. CDR3 in DNA: TGTGCCAGCAGTTTACGAGAGACCCAGTACTTC. Amino acid sequence: CASSLRETQYF.

The chain uses TRBV28 and TRBJ2-6; D is possibly TRBD1 (6 bases). This CDR3 spans 16 amino acids. With 5 bases removed from V and 2 bases from J, the gap between germline ends came to 13 bases. The V gene's germline CDR1 is MDHEN and CDR2 SYDVKM. This CDR3 is CASSRTARPGANVLTF. The CDR3 DNA reads TGTGCCAGCAGTCGGACAGCCCGCCCTGGGGCCAACGTCCTGACTTTC.

This clone was counted a few times. The V call is TRBV29-1, the J call TRBJ1-1; maybe TRBD1 (6 bases). CDR3 size: 14 residues. Trimming pared 7 bases from V and 4 bases from J, leaving 19 bases between. Germline CDR1 SQVTM, CDR2 ANQGSEA. Here the CDR3 DNA reads TGCAGCGCCAAAAAGGGGGAATATGGCACTGAAGCTTTCTTT. Translating gives CSAKKGEYGTEAFF.

V usage is TRBV18 and J usage is TRBJ2-5; D gene unclear. The length of the CDR3 is 14 residues. Trimming took off 3 bases at V and 5 bases at J, with 13 bases between the two ends. The V gene's germline CDR1 is KGHSH and CDR2 LQKENI. DNA for the CDR3: TGTGCCAGCTCACCGCCCGGGTTGCTCGAGACCCAGTACTTC. Amino acids: CASSPPGLLETQYF.

The V call is TRBV19, the J call TRBJ2-1; 11 nucleotides align to TRBD2. V was pared by 9 bases and J by 8 bases, with 9 bases of the junction left unmatched. There are 14 residues in the CDR3. Germline CDR1 is LNHDA and CDR2 is SQIVND (reference sequence). The CDR3 region is CASRTSGYRDEQFF. The CDR3 DNA is TGTGCCAGCCGGACTAGCGGGTATCGGGATGAGCAGTTCTTC.

The J gene is TRBJ2-7, the V gene TRBV27; 7 nucleotides align to TRBD1. The germline V gene has CDR1 MNHEY and CDR2 SMNVEV (reference sequence). This CDR3 has 14 residues. After removal of 3 bases from V and 3 bases from J, the junction contained 5 bases not matched to a gene. The CDR3 DNA sequence: TGTGCCAGCAGTTTCGCAGGGGGTTTCTACGAGCAGTACTTC. Amino acid sequence: CASSFAGGFYEQYF.

The chain recombines TRBV19 with TRBJ2-3, with D perhaps matching TRBD1 (6 bases). V lost 10 bases, J lost 0 bases, and 17 bases lay in between. Per the germline V gene, CDR1 is LNHDA and CDR2 is SQIVND (reference sequence). The CDR3 loop spans 15 amino acids. The DNA for the CDR3 is TGTGCCACCCAACAGGGTGCATCGAGCACAGATACGCAGTATTTT. Translating it yields CATQQGASSTDTQYF.

The chain joins TRBV7-2 to TRBJ2-3; 15 positions match TRBD2. Germline assignment: CDR1 SGHTA and CDR2 FQGNSA. V lost 7 bases, J lost 5 bases, and 7 bases stayed unmatched. CDR3 length equals 16 residues. This CDR3 is CASTGLAGGPGDTQYF. The DNA of the CDR3 is TGTGCCAGCACCGGACTAGCGGGAGGGCCGGGAGATACGCAGTATTTT. The variable domain in full, completed from reference TRBV7-2 and TRBJ2-3, reads GAGVSQSPSNKVTEKGKDVELRCDPISGHTALYWYRQSLGQGLEFLIYFQGNSAPDKSGLPSDRFSAERTGGSVSTLTIQRTQQEDSAVYLCASTGLAGGPGDTQYFGPGTRLTVL.

The chain couples TRBV4-1 to TRBJ2-7, with 7 bases identical to TRBD1. Germline V gives CDR1 MGHRA, CDR2 YSYEKL. This CDR3 has 15 amino acids. With V trimmed by 0 bases and J by 4 bases, 6 bases remained unmatched. DNA for the CDR3: TGCGCCAGCAGCCAAGACCCCGGGACAGTATACGAGCAGTACTTC. Protein: CASSQDPGTVYEQYF.

This chain uses TRBV6-5 with TRBJ1-2; D gene unclear. This CDR3 has 12 residues. Trimming removed 4 bases at V and 8 bases at J, with 11 bases between. Germline CDR1 MNHEY, CDR2 SVGAGI. The CDR3 sequence is CASSSDPRGYTF. The CDR3 DNA reads TGTGCCAGCAGTTCGGACCCCCGCGGCTACACCTTC.

The rearrangement uses TRBV7-3 and TRBJ2-1; 8 bases fit TRBD2. The CDR3 consists of 16 residues. CDR1 is SGHTA, CDR2 FQGTGA, per germline. V gave up 1 base and J gave up 2 bases; unmatched junction bases: 4. The CDR3 nucleotides read TGTGCCAGCAGCTTAAATCCGGGGGGGCCCTACAATGAGCAGTTCTTC. Encoded protein: CASSLNPGGPYNEQFF.

This clone was recorded a few times. The chain links TRBV7-8 to TRBJ2-7, with 10 bases matching TRBD2. Per germline, CDR1 SGHVS and CDR2 FQNEAQ. The CDR3 is 13 residues long. V was clipped by 2 bases and J by 9 bases; unmatched bases: 4. The chain's CDR3 is CASSLSPSGRQYF. CDR3 DNA: TGTGCCAGCAGCTTAAGCCCTAGCGGGAGGCAGTACTTC.

The CDR3 nucleotides read TGTGCCAGCAGTCCCACAGGACTATATGGCTACACCTTC. Translating it yields CASSPTGLYGYTF. The gene calls are TRBV28 and TRBJ1-2; tentatively, D is TRBD1 (5 bases). The CDR3 sequence is 13 residues long. Between the trimmed V and J ends, which lost 5 bases and 5 bases, there was a span of 12 bases. CDR1 is MDHEN, CDR2 SYDVKM, per germline.

For this clone: The junction departs from germline at one end; a sequencing error may be responsible. J is TRBJ2-7 and V is TRBV7-7; 11 bases line up with TRBD1. Germline lookup yields CDR1 SSHAT and CDR2 FNYEAQ (reference sequence). This CDR3 is 13 amino acids long. Here the CDR3 DNA reads TGTGCTAGCAGCCGGGACAGGGGGTACGAGCAGTACTTC. Translating gives CASSRDRGYEQYF.

J is TRBJ1-2 and V is TRBV6-5, with a tentative D call TRBD1 (6 bases). The germline V gene has CDR1 MNHEY and CDR2 SVGAGI. Trimming took off 4 bases at V and 7 bases at J, with 19 bases between the two ends. CDR3 length equals 15 residues. The CDR3, as DNA: TGTGCCAGCAGTTCGGAATACAGGGTAGCTAGTGGCTACACCTTC. This encodes CASSSEYRVASGYTF.

The J gene is TRBJ1-1, the V gene TRBV18, with TRBD1 identical over 7 bases. The CDR3 is 14 residues long. The junction had 6 bases not matched to a gene; V was cut back by 4 bases and J by 4 bases. Germline assignment: CDR1 KGHSH and CDR2 LQKENI. CDR3 DNA sequence: TGTGCCAGCTCACAGACACAGGGGCGCACTGAAGCTTTCTTT. Translated: CASSQTQGRTEAFF.

This chain links TRBV7-9 with TRBJ1-1; D ambiguous. The CDR3 is 14 residues long. Looked up from germline, CDR1 is SEHNR and CDR2 is FQNEAQ (reference sequence). V lost 3 bases, J lost 5 bases, and 13 bases lay in between. CDR3 amino acids: CASSLLVAETEAFF. DNA of the CDR3: TGTGCCAGCAGCTTGTTAGTCGCGGAGACTGAAGCTTTCTTT.

The V and J genes are TRBV7-2 and TRBJ1-6; 8 positions match TRBD1. The V gene's germline CDR1 is SGHTA and CDR2 FQGNSA. The CDR3 consists of 15 residues. The V gene end was trimmed by 5 bases and the J gene end by 6 bases; junction bases not matched to a gene: 6. CDR3: CASSIGTGPNSPLHF. CDR3 bases: TGTGCCAGCAGCATTGGGACAGGCCCTAATTCACCCCTCCACTTT.

In its sample, this clone was seen once. V and J are TRBV5-4 and TRBJ1-2; D is possibly TRBD1 (6 bases). V dropped 2 bases and J dropped 4 bases, with 15 bases sitting between them. In germline, CDR1 is SGHNT, CDR2 YYREEE (reference sequence). This CDR3 region has 15 residues. CDR3 region: CASSLYREQSYGYTF. CDR3 bases: TGTGCCAGCAGCTTATACAGGGAGCAGAGCTATGGCTACACCTTC. Complete variable domain (other parts from reference TRBV5-4 and TRBJ1-2): ETGVTQSPTHLIKTRGQQVTLRCSSQSGHNTVSWYQQALGQGPQFIFQYYREEENGRGNFPPRFSGLQFPNYSSELNVNALELDDSALYLCASSLYREQSYGYTFGSGTRLTVV.

In DNA, the CDR3 is TGTGCCAGCAGCGCGGCCGGGGGCGCGGGCTACGAGCAGTACTTC. Its protein is CASSAAGGAGYEQYF. The rearrangement links TRBV5-4 to TRBJ2-7; D is possibly TRBD1 or TRBD2 (6 bases each). The V end was cut by 4 bases, the J end by 3 bases, with 17 bases between. Germline CDR1 and CDR2: SGHNT and YYREEE (reference sequence). The CDR3 length is 15 residues.

J is TRBJ2-5 and V is TRBV7-9; perhaps D is TRBD1 or TRBD2 (5 bases each). The germline CDR1 and CDR2 sequences are SEHNR and FQNEAQ (reference sequence). The length of the CDR3 is 15 residues. Trimming shortened V by 2 bases and J by 4 bases, and 14 bases separated the two germline ends. CDR3 coding DNA: TGTGCCAGCAGCTTATCCGGGCCTGGGGGAGAGACCCAGTACTTC. It specifies CASSLSGPGGETQYF. The full variable domain, completed using reference TRBV7-9 and TRBJ2-5, is DTGVSQNPRHKITKRGQNVTFRCDPISEHNRLYWYRQTLGQGPEFLTYFQNEAQLEKSRLLSDRFSAERPKGSFSTLEIQRTEQGDSAMYLCASSLSGPGGETQYFGPGTRLLVL.

The chain is built from TRBV5-5 and TRBJ1-3, with 7 bases that match TRBD1. Germline CDR1 is SGHKS and CDR2 is YYEKEE (reference sequence). This CDR3 contains 16 residues. V lost 2 bases, J lost 2 bases, and 7 bases stayed unmatched. The CDR3 loop is CASSFGGQATGNTIYF. Here the CDR3 DNA reads TGTGCCAGCAGCTTCGGAGGACAGGCCACTGGAAACACCATATATTTT.